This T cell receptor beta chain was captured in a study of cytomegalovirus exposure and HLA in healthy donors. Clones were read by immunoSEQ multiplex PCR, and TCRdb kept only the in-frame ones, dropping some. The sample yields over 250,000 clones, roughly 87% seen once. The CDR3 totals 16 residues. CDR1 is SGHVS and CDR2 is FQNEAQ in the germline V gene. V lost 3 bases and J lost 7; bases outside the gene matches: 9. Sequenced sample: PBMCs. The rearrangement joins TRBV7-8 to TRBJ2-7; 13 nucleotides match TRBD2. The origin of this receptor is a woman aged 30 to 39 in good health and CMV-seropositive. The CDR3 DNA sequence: TGTGCCAGCAGCTTGGGACTAGCGGGGACACCTGGGGAGCAGTACTTC. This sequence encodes CASSLGLAGTPGEQYF.